This T cell receptor beta chain was sequenced for a study of blood T cell repertoires in COVID-19. Germline V gives CDR1 SQVTM, CDR2 ANQGSEA. The CDR3 spans 12 residues. Trimming pared 6 bases from V and 10 bases from J, leaving 16 bases between. Using immunoSEQ multiplex PCR, the repertoire was profiled, and TCRdb retains in-frame clones only, with some absent. Of about 250,000 clones in the sample, about 88% were seen once. Recovery among Cohort 3 donors was established by two negative PCRs, clearance, or symptom resolution. This chain uses TRBV29-1 with TRBJ2-1, with D perhaps matching TRBD1 (7 bases). The sequenced sample was PBMCs or T cells enriched from blood (not recorded which). This receptor was taken from a woman aged 45-60 years who had recovered from COVID-19. CDR3 sequence reads: CSVGTDAGEQFF. The CDR3 DNA follows: TGCAGCGTCGGGACAGACGCGGGGGAGCAGTTCTTC.